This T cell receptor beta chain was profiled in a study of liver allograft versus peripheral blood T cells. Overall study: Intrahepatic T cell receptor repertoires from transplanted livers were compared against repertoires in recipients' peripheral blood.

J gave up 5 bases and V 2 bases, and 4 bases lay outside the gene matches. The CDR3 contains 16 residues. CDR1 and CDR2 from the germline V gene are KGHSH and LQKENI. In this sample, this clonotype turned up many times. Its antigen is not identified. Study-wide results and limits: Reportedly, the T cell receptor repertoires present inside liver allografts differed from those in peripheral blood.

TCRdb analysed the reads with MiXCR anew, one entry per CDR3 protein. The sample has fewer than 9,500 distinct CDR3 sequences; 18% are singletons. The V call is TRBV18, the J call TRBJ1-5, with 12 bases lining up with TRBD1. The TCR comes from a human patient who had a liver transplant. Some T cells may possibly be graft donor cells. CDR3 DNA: TGTGCCAGCTCACCAGCGGGACAGGGGGCTCATCAGCCCCAGCATTTT. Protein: CASSPAGQGAHQPQHF. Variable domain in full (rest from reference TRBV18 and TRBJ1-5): NAGVMQNPRHLVRRRGQEARLRCSPMKGHSHVYWYRQLPEEGLKFMVYLQKENIIDESGMPKERFSAEFPKEGPSILRIQQVVRGDSAAYFCASSPAGQGAHQPQHFGDGTRLSIL.